This TCR beta chain was observed in a study of CD8+CD57+ T cells in acquired aplastic anemia. Germline V gene lookup returns CDR1 SQVTM and CDR2 ANQGSEA. This CDR3 is 13 amino acids long. V lost 7 bases and J lost 1; bases outside the gene matches: 6. Patients who underwent sequencing had shown CD8+CD57+ cell expansion by flow cytometry. This clonotype was counted at least ten times. TCR beta VDJ and CDR3 profiles were obtained from a genomic DNA template. TCRdb redid the calling of the reads with MiXCR, one entry per CDR3 protein. This sample has approximately 220,000 distinct CDR3 sequences; roughly 50% occur once, and the top ten carry 15% to 20%.

The chain carries TRBV29-1 and TRBJ1-1; the match to TRBD1 covers 7 bases. The receptor was isolated from a human donor with aplastic anemia. The sample comprised sorted CD4+, CD8+, or CD8+CD57+ T cells (not recorded which) from PBMCs. The CDR3 reads CSAMTGPNTEAFF. Written as DNA, the CDR3 is TGCAGCGCAATGACAGGGCCGAACACTGAAGCTTTCTTT.